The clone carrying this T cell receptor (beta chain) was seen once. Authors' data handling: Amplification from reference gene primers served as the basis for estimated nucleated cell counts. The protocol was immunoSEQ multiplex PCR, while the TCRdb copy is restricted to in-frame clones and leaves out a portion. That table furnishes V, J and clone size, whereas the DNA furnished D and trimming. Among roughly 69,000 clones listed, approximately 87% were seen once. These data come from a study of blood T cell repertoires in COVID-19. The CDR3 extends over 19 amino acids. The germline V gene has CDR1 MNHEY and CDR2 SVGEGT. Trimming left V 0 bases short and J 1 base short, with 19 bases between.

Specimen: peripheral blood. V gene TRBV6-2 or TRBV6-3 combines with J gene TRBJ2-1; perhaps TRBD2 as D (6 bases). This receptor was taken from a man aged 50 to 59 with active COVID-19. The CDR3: CASSYSILFWEASYNEQFF. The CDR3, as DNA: TGTGCCAGCAGTTACTCGATCTTATTTTGGGAGGCGTCCTACAATGAGCAGTTCTTC.